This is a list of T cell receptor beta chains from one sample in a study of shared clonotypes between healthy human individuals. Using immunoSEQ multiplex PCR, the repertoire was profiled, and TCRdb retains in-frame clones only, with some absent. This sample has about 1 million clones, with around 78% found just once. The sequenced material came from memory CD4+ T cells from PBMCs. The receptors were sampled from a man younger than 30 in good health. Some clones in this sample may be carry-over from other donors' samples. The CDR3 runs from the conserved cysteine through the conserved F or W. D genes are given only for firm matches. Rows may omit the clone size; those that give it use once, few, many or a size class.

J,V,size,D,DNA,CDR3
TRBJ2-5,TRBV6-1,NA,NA,TGTGCCAGCAGTGATGAAATCGCGGGAACCCAAGAGACCCAGTACTTC,CASSDEIAGTQETQYF
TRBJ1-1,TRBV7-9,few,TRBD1,TGTGCCAGCAGCTTAGGACAGGGGACTGAAGCTTTCTTT,CASSLGQGTEAFF
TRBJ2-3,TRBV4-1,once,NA,TGCGCCAGCAGCCAAGACGGGGCGTCGGATACGCAGTATTTT,CASSQDGASDTQYF
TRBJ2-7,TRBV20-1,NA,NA,TGCAGTGCTATGGGCGCCTACGAGCAGTACTTC,CSAMGAYEQYF
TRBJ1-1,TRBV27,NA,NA,TGTGCCAGCAGTTTAAAGGGTCTCATCGGTCTTGAAGCTTTCTTT,CASSLKGLIGLEAFF
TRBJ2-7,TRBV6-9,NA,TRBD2,TGTGCCAGCAACCGCCCGACTAGCGGGAGCTCTGCATTCTACGAGCAGTACTTC,CASNRPTSGSSAFYEQYF
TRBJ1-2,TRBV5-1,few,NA,TGCGCCAGCAGCCCAAGGACAGAAGACTATGGCTACACCTTC,CASSPRTEDYGYTF
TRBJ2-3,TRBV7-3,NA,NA,TGTGCCAGCAGCTTAGGGCCTATCACAGATACGCAGTATTTT,CASSLGPITDTQYF
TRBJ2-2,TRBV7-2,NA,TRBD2,TGTGCCAGCAGCTTAGGGACTAGCCTTAACACCGGGGAGCTGTTTTTT,CASSLGTSLNTGELFF
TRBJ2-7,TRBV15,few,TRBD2,TGTGCCACCAGCAGAGAGTCTAGCGGGACGCCCCTCTCCTACGAGCAGTACTTC,CATSRESSGTPLSYEQYF
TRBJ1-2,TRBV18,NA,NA,TGTGCCAGCTCACCACCGGTCTGGGATGGCTACACCTTC,CASSPPVWDGYTF
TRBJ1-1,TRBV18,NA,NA,TGTGCCAGCTCACCATTGACAGGACCAAACACTGAAGCTTTCTTT,CASSPLTGPNTEAFF
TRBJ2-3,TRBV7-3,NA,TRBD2,TGTGCCAGCAGCTTAATGGCTAGCGGCCCAGATACGCAGTATTTT,CASSLMASGPDTQYF
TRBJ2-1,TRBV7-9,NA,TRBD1,TGTGCCAGCAGTAGGGGACAGGGGATTGACAATGAGCAGTTCTTC,CASSRGQGIDNEQFF
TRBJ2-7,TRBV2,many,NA,TGTGCCAGCACCACCCAGGACTACGAGCAGTACTTC,CASTTQDYEQYF
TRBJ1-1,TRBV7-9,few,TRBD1,TGTGCCAGCAGCTTGTGGGCAGGGGGCGAGGCTGAAGCTTTCTTT,CASSLWAGGEAEAFF
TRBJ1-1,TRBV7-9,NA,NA,TGTGCCAGCAGCTCAGGGATTTGGAGTAACACTGAAGCTTTCTTT,CASSSGIWSNTEAFF
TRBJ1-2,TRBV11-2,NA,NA,TGTGCCAGCAGCTTCCTGACACAGGGTGGCTACACCTTC,CASSFLTQGGYTF
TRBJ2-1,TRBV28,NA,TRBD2,TGTGCCAGCAGTTTCTTGAGCGGGAGGGTCTCCTACAATGAGCAGTTCTTC,CASSFLSGRVSYNEQFF
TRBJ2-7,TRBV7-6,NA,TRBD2,TGTGCCAGCAGCTTAAGGCGGGAGGCCTCCTACGAGCAGTACTTC,CASSLRREASYEQYF
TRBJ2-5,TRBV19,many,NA,TGTGCCAGTAGTATTACGGGAGTGGGGGAGACCCAGTACTTC,CASSITGVGETQYF
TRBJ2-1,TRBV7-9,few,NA,TGTGCCAGCAGCAACCCTGCGCGGGAGCAGTTCTTC,CASSNPAREQFF
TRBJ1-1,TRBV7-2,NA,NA,TGTGCCAGCAGCAAACAGGAGAACACTGAAGCTTTCTTT,CASSKQENTEAFF
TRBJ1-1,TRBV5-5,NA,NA,TGTGCCAGCACCGAGAGCACTGAAGCTTTCTTT,CASTESTEAFF
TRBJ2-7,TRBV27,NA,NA,TGTGCCAGCAGTTTATTCGGACACCTCTACGAGCAGTACTTC,CASSLFGHLYEQYF
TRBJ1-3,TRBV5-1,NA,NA,TGCGCCAGCAGCTTGGGGGACTCTGGAAACACCATATATTTT,CASSLGDSGNTIYF
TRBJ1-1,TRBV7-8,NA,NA,TGTGCCAGCGTAGTTAACACTGAAGCTTTCTTT,CASVVNTEAFF
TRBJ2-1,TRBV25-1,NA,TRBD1,TGTGCCAGCGGTAGGACAGGGCGATATGAGCAGTTCTTC,CASGRTGRYEQFF